The next 23 T cell receptor beta chains were all read from a single sample in a study of T cell responses to AZD1222 COVID-19 vaccine listed by TCRdb under 2021. Library construction relied on the immunoSEQ multiplex PCR assay. TCRdb mirrors the immuneACCESS table, restricted to in-frame sequences. Some clones are absent from its copies; in checked studies, under half trace to an unresolved V gene, and the reason for the others is unknown. The sample records 110,000 to 150,000 clones, approximately 91% of which are singletons. The biggest ten clones account for approximately 2% of the sample. Explained via the paper, the time point label denotes: about 28 days (+/-7) after the second vaccine dose. The sequencing here drew on peripheral blood, taken 28 days after the second AZD1222 dose. Every receptor here comes from an adult who received the AZD1222 COVID-19 vaccine.

In its sample, this clone was seen once. V usage is TRBV18 and J usage is TRBJ2-3; 8 bases map to TRBD1. Germline CDR1 and CDR2: KGHSH and LQKENI. This CDR3 region has 16 residues. The junction had 14 bases not matched to a gene; V was cut back by 3 bases and J by 9 bases. The CDR3 DNA follows: TGTGCCAGCTCACCCACCGGTGGGCAGGGGGCATTGACGCAGTATTTT. Translated, it gives CASSPTGGQGALTQYF.

The CDR3 nucleotides are TGTGCCAGCAGCCCTAAATTGGGGACAGGGCCACTGAACACTGAAGCTTTCTTT. It encodes CASSPKLGTGPLNTEAFF. This chain joins TRBV9 and TRBJ1-1; 9 nucleotides match TRBD1. This CDR3 region has 18 residues. V lost 4 bases and J lost 0; bases outside the gene matches: 13. CDR1 SGDLS and CDR2 YYNGEE come from the germline V gene.

The chain joins TRBV7-3 to TRBJ2-7, with TRBD1 identical over 9 bases. This CDR3 has 14 residues. Germline V CDR1 and CDR2: SGHTA, FQGTGA. Trimming removed 2 bases from V and 6 bases from J; junction bases left unmatched: 5. The CDR3 spells CASSLGDRVGEQYF. The CDR3 bases are TGTGCCAGCAGCTTAGGGGACAGGGTGGGCGAGCAGTACTTC.

The chain recombines TRBV5-1 with TRBJ2-3, with D perhaps TRBD1 (5 bases). Trimming left V 2 bases short and J 1 base short, with 14 bases between. Germline V gene lookup returns CDR1 SGHRS and CDR2 YFSETQ. This CDR3 spans 16 amino acids. The CDR3 DNA is TGCGCCAGCAGCTTCAACAGGCCTGCGGGCACAGATACGCAGTATTTT. It yields the protein CASSFNRPAGTDTQYF. Supplemented by reference TRBV5-1 and TRBJ2-3, the full variable domain reads KAGVTQTPRYLIKTRGQQVTLSCSPISGHRSVSWYQQTPGQGLQFLFEYFSETQRNKGNFPGRFSGRQFSNSRSEMNVSTLELGDSALYLCASSFNRPAGTDTQYFGPGTRLTVL.

This clone was seen only a few times. The DNA for the CDR3 is TGTGCCAGCAGTCGACAGCGAAGTTCTGGAAACACCATATATTTT. It specifies CASSRQRSSGNTIYF. The genes are TRBV2 and TRBJ1-3, with D possibly TRBD1 on 5 matching bases. CDR1 is SNHLY, CDR2 FYNNEI, per germline. V shed 5 bases and J shed 1 base, with 12 bases lying between them. The CDR3 contains 15 residues.

The V call is TRBV27, the J call TRBJ2-3, with a weak D call TRBD2 (7 bases). Germline values: CDR1 MNHEY, CDR2 SMNVEV (reference sequence). The CDR3 sequence is 15 residues long. V was trimmed by 7 bases and J by 3 bases, leaving 17 bases between them. The CDR3 DNA sequence: TGTGCCAGCAAAGGGGGGGCGGGGGAGACAGATACGCAGTATTTT. It codes for CASKGGAGETDTQYF.

The genes are TRBV11-2 and TRBJ2-6, with D possibly matching TRBD1 (5 bases). This CDR3 is built from 16 residues. The V and J ends lost 1 base and 2 bases respectively, with 9 bases between them. Germline V gene lookup returns CDR1 SGHAT and CDR2 FQNNGV. CDR3 region: CASSLVSGTGANVLTF. In nucleotides, the CDR3 is TGTGCCAGCAGCTTAGTGTCAGGGACTGGGGCCAACGTCCTGACTTTC.

The chain is built from TRBV18 and TRBJ2-7; the D is unclear. V was trimmed by 2 bases and J by 5 bases, leaving 7 bases between them. The germline CDR1 and CDR2 sequences are KGHSH and LQKENI. The CDR3 contains 12 residues. The CDR3 spells CASSPEKNEQYF. The CDR3, as DNA: TGTGCCAGCTCACCAGAGAAGAACGAGCAGTACTTC.

The chain is built from TRBV30 and TRBJ1-1; tentative D call: TRBD1 (6 bases). Trimming took 1 base from V and 6 from J, leaving 21 bases between them. The CDR3 is 16 amino acids. CDR1 and CDR2 (germline): GTSNPN, SVGIG (reference sequence). CDR3 protein: CAWSGRWGRGFPEAFF. The CDR3 DNA is TGTGCCTGGAGTGGGAGGTGGGGCAGGGGCTTCCCTGAAGCTTTCTTT.

V and J are TRBV5-1 and TRBJ1-2; TRBD1 matches 7 bases. Per the germline V gene, CDR1 is SGHRS and CDR2 is YFSETQ. Unmatched junction bases numbered 5, after V lost 1 base and J lost 8 bases. This CDR3 has 13 amino acids. The CDR3: CASSLRQGEGYTF. Written as DNA, the CDR3 is TGCGCCAGCAGCTTGAGACAGGGAGAAGGCTACACCTTC. Using reference TRBV5-1 and TRBJ1-2 for the parts outside the CDR3, the full variable domain is KAGVTQTPRYLIKTRGQQVTLSCSPISGHRSVSWYQQTPGQGLQFLFEYFSETQRNKGNFPGRFSGRQFSNSRSEMNVSTLELGDSALYLCASSLRQGEGYTFGSGTRLTVV.

The J gene is TRBJ2-1, the V gene TRBV7-3; 12 bases are shared with TRBD2. The junction had 2 bases not matched to a gene; V was cut back by 1 base and J by 7 bases. CDR1 and CDR2 from the germline V gene are SGHTA and FQGTGA. CDR3 length equals 15 residues. The CDR3: CASSLRLAGENEQFF. The CDR3 bases are TGTGCCAGCAGCTTAAGACTAGCGGGAGAGAATGAGCAGTTCTTC. The full variable domain, with the rest looked up from reference TRBV7-3 and TRBJ2-1, is GAGVSQTPSNKVTEKGKYVELRCDPISGHTALYWYRQSLGQGPEFLIYFQGTGAADDSGLPNDRFFAVRPEGSVSTLKIQRTERGDSAVYLCASSLRLAGENEQFFGPGTRLTVL.

The chain employs TRBV7-9 and TRBJ2-3; 9 nucleotides agree with TRBD1. CDR3 length equals 15 residues. Germline CDR1 SEHNR, CDR2 FQNEAQ (reference sequence). The junction had 3 bases not matched to a gene; V was cut back by 0 bases and J by 5 bases. CDR3 residues: CASSLAGTGIDTQYF. The CDR3 bases are TGTGCCAGCAGCTTAGCCGGGACAGGGATAGATACGCAGTATTTT.

Note on this clone: The same CDR3 is also encoded by other DNA sequences in this sample. The chain employs TRBV2 and TRBJ2-5; no definite D call. Trimming took 4 bases from V and 2 from J, leaving 8 bases between them. The CDR3 is 13 amino acids. In germline, CDR1 is SNHLY, CDR2 FYNNEI. The CDR3 protein is CASSGGRQETQYF. The CDR3 coding sequence is TGTGCCAGCAGTGGAGGTCGGCAAGAGACCCAGTACTTC. Full variable domain (remainder filled in from reference TRBV2 and TRBJ2-5): EPEVTQTPSHQVTQMGQEVILRCVPISNHLYFYWYRQILGQKVEFLVSFYNNEISEKSEIFDDQFSVERPDGSNFTLKIRSTKLEDSAMYFCASSGGRQETQYFGPGTRLLVL.

On this clone itself: At the DNA level, this CDR3 is encoded by other sequences in the same sample as well. The gene calls are TRBV5-1 and TRBJ2-3; no firm D call. V dropped 0 bases and J dropped 6 bases, with 2 bases sitting between them. Germline CDR1 is SGHRS and CDR2 is YFSETQ. The CDR3 is made up of 11 amino acids. CDR3 amino acids: CASSLGDTQYF. CDR3 nucleotides: TGCGCCAGCAGCTTGGGTGATACGCAGTATTTT.

The V and J genes are TRBV6-1 and TRBJ2-7; TRBD1 might be the D (5 bases). This CDR3 contains 14 residues. The V end lost 5 bases, the J end lost 4 bases, and 15 bases lay between the germline ends. Germline V gives CDR1 MNHNS, CDR2 SASEGT. CDR3 in amino acids: CASSSPLSGYEQYF. The CDR3 DNA follows: TGTGCCAGCAGTTCACCTCTCTCAGGGTACGAGCAGTACTTC.

This clone has more than one count but fewer than ten. The CDR3 loop is CASSREGTVATNEKLFF. In nucleotides, the CDR3 is TGTGCCAGTAGCAGAGAGGGGACAGTCGCTACAAATGAAAAACTGTTTTTT. The chain uses TRBV19 and TRBJ1-4, with TRBD1 matching over 7 bases. V was pared by 6 bases and J by 5 bases, with 15 bases of the junction left unmatched. Germline loops: CDR1 LNHDA, CDR2 SQIVND (reference sequence). The CDR3 length is 17 residues.

This chain uses TRBV4-2 with TRBJ2-3; 10 nucleotides match TRBD2. V shed 0 bases and J 13 bases; nucleotides not matched to a gene: 4. In germline, CDR1 is LGHNA, CDR2 YNFKEQ. There are 13 residues in the CDR3. Written as DNA, the CDR3 is TGTGCCAGCAGCCAAGAAAGCGGGGGGGCCGAGTATTTT. This gives the protein CASSQESGGAEYF.

V gene TRBV25-1 combines with J gene TRBJ2-7; D uncertain. The CDR3 sequence is 16 residues long. Trimming took off 1 base at V and 4 bases at J, with 17 bases between the two ends. Germline CDR1 MGHDK, CDR2 SYGVNS. The CDR3 coding sequence is TGTGCCAGCAGTGAATTGGGTGGACGAGGCACTTACGAGCAGTACTTC. It specifies CASSELGGRGTYEQYF.

The chain links TRBV9 to TRBJ2-2, with D perhaps matching TRBD1 (6 bases). This CDR3 has 14 residues. The germline V gene encodes CDR1 SGDLS and CDR2 YYNGEE. Trimming shortened V by 0 bases and J by 7 bases, and 10 bases separated the two germline ends. CDR3 sequence reads: CASSVVQGGGELFF. The CDR3 bases are TGTGCCAGCAGCGTAGTACAGGGCGGCGGGGAGCTGTTTTTT.

The chain couples TRBV5-4 to TRBJ1-1; D is ambiguous. Germline lookup yields CDR1 SGHNT and CDR2 YYREEE (reference sequence). V lost 4 bases, J lost 5 bases, and 15 bases lay in between. The CDR3 spans 14 residues. Here the CDR3 DNA reads TGTGCCAGCAGCCCCCGTGGAGGTGGAACTGAAGCTTTCTTT. Its translation is CASSPRGGGTEAFF.

The chain is built from TRBV5-6 and TRBJ2-5, with D possibly TRBD2 on 5 matching bases. The CDR3 is 15 amino acids. The germline V and J ends were trimmed by 4 bases and 4 bases, with 17 bases remaining between them. CDR1 SGHDT and CDR2 YYEEEE come from the germline V gene. The DNA for the CDR3 is TGTGCCAGCAGCCCGATCACGGGGTTAGGAGAGACCCAGTACTTC. This codes for CASSPITGLGETQYF.

A single count supports this clone. The chain has TRBV6-6 and TRBJ2-1, with 8 bases matching TRBD2. This CDR3 comprises 14 residues. CDR1 is MNHNY, CDR2 SVGAGI, per germline (reference sequence). J lost 7 bases, V lost 9 bases, and 11 bases had no gene match. In DNA form, the CDR3 reads TGTGCCAGTACAGCCGGACTAGCTGTTAATGAGCAGTTCTTC. Protein sequence: CASTAGLAVNEQFF.

In this sample, this clone turned up a few times. The V gene is TRBV27, the J gene TRBJ2-7, with a possible D match to TRBD1 (6 bases). The CDR3 consists of 16 residues. Per germline, CDR1 MNHEY and CDR2 SMNVEV (reference sequence). V was shortened by 5 bases and J by 4 bases, with 21 bases between the two germline ends. CDR3 region: CASSPTTGKSGYEQYF. For the CDR3, the DNA is TGTGCCAGCAGTCCAACTACAGGGAAGTCCGGGTACGAGCAGTACTTC.